Listed below are T cell receptor beta chains from one sample, sequenced in a study of T cell responses to AZD1222 COVID-19 vaccine. Assay: immunoSEQ multiplex PCR; the TCRdb copy retains only in-frame clones and omits some. The sample has about 75,000 clones, approximately 89% seen once. Sequencing was performed on peripheral blood, taken 28 days after the second dose of the MenACWY control vaccine. The receptors stem from an adult who received the MenACWY meningococcal vaccine as a control. Both conserved end residues are part of each CDR3. The D gene is left open where the match is weak. The listing skips clone size in some rows; elsewhere it reads once, few, many or a size class.

d_call,v_call,clone_size,j_call,cdr3_aa,cdr3_nt
-,TRBV5-6,-,TRBJ1-2,CASSLFMGKAGYTF,TGTGCCAGCAGCTTGTTTATGGGCAAGGCGGGCTACACCTTC
-,TRBV9,-,TRBJ2-2,CASRQTGTGELFF,TGTGCCAGCAGGCAAACAGGGACCGGGGAGCTGTTTTTT
TRBD2,TRBV18,-,TRBJ2-3,CASSSLAGGQSTDTQYF,TGTGCCAGCTCAAGCTTAGCGGGGGGCCAGAGCACAGATACGCAGTATTTT
-,TRBV24-1,-,TRBJ2-6,CATSDLVLYSGANVLTF,TGTGCCACCAGTGATTTAGTTCTCTACTCTGGGGCCAACGTCCTGACTTTC
-,TRBV4-1,-,TRBJ2-3,CASSQEQPGSTDTQYF,TGCGCCAGCAGCCAGGAACAGCCAGGCAGCACAGATACGCAGTATTTT
-,TRBV7-8,-,TRBJ2-7,CASSQGPLEQYF,TGTGCCAGCAGCCAAGGACCTCTCGAGCAGTACTTC
TRBD2,TRBV19,-,TRBJ2-5,CASSIRRASGQETQYF,TGTGCCAGTAGTATCAGAAGGGCTAGCGGCCAAGAGACCCAGTACTTC
TRBD1,TRBV2,-,TRBJ2-7,CASSEWGTGVSREQYF,TGTGCCAGCAGTGAATGGGGGACAGGGGTATCGAGGGAGCAGTACTTC
-,TRBV18,-,TRBJ1-3,CASSPPGLGSGNTIYF,TGTGCCAGCTCACCACCGGGGCTGGGATCTGGAAACACCATATATTTT
-,TRBV16,-,TRBJ2-6,CASSQKGGNSNVLTF,TGTGCCAGCAGCCAGAAGGGGGGGAATTCCAACGTCCTGACTTTC
-,TRBV2,-,TRBJ1-3,CASSENRGGNTIYF,TGTGCCAGCAGTGAAAATCGAGGAGGAAACACCATATATTTT
TRBD1,TRBV5-1,-,TRBJ1-2,CASSSRTGTDGYTF,TGCGCCAGCAGCTCTCGGACAGGGACGGATGGCTACACCTTC
-,TRBV6-6,-,TRBJ1-4,CASTNPGQGSEKLFF,TGTGCCAGCACCAACCCGGGGCAGGGGAGTGAAAAACTGTTTTTT
-,TRBV14,-,TRBJ1-1,CASSQVGQADTEAFF,TGTGCCAGCAGCCAAGTGGGGCAGGCGGACACTGAAGCTTTCTTT
-,TRBV6-5,-,TRBJ1-1,CASNRVPEAFF,TGTGCCAGCAACAGGGTCCCTGAAGCTTTCTTT
-,TRBV7-9,-,TRBJ1-1,CASSLMGGNTEAFF,TGTGCCAGCAGCCTGATGGGGGGGAACACTGAAGCTTTCTTT
-,TRBV7-2,once,TRBJ1-4,CASSWGPNEKLFF,TGTGCCAGCAGCTGGGGACCTAATGAAAAACTGTTTTTT
-,TRBV4-2,-,TRBJ1-6,CASSQDRGDYNSPLHF,TGTGCCAGCAGCCAAGATCGAGGGGATTATAATTCACCCCTCCACTTT
-,TRBV9,once,TRBJ2-1,CASSPAGLNEQFF,TGTGCCAGCAGCCCGGCAGGCCTGAATGAGCAGTTCTTC
TRBD1,TRBV6-1,-,TRBJ1-2,CASSEQDRGAVGYTF,TGTGCCAGCAGTGAGCAGGACAGGGGCGCGGTGGGCTACACCTTC
TRBD2,TRBV5-1,-,TRBJ2-3,CASSFTSGGGPDTQYF,TGCGCCAGCAGCTTTACTAGCGGGGGGGGCCCAGATACGCAGTATTTT
TRBD1,TRBV29-1,-,TRBJ1-1,CSGGTGFLDTEAFF,TGCAGCGGCGGGACAGGCTTTCTGGACACTGAAGCTTTCTTT
-,TRBV3-1/TRBV3-2,-,TRBJ2-2,CASSQAVQALSGELFF,TGTGCCAGCAGCCAAGCAGTACAGGCGCTAAGCGGGGAGCTGTTTTTT
TRBD1,TRBV5-6,-,TRBJ2-7,CASNPGQGTTYEQYF,TGTGCCAGCAACCCAGGACAGGGAACGACCTACGAGCAGTACTTC
-,TRBV19,-,TRBJ1-1,CASSLTGAEAFF,TGTGCCAGTAGTCTTACAGGAGCTGAAGCTTTCTTT
-,TRBV21-1,-,TRBJ2-2,CASSKPDRGPPF,TGTGCCAGCAGCAAACCCGACAGGGGTCCCCCATTT
-,TRBV6-4,once,TRBJ1-1,CASKYSDGTTEAFF,TGTGCCAGCAAGTACAGCGACGGAACCACTGAAGCTTTCTTT
TRBD2,TRBV6-6,-,TRBJ2-1,CASSLRGDSYNEQFF,TGTGCCAGCAGTTTACGGGGGGACTCCTACAATGAGCAGTTCTTC
-,TRBV9,-,TRBJ2-5,CASSGDGPLWGGETQYF,TGTGCCAGCAGCGGGGACGGGCCGCTCTGGGGTGGTGAGACCCAGTACTTC
TRBD2,TRBV12-3/TRBV12-4,-,TRBJ2-1,CASRGGGYNEQFF,TGTGCCAGTCGCGGGGGGGGCTACAATGAGCAGTTCTTC
-,TRBV7-9,few,TRBJ1-1,CASSPSQATEAFF,TGTGCCAGCAGCCCCTCACAGGCCACTGAAGCTTTCTTT
-,TRBV2,-,TRBJ1-2,CASSESPYNYGYTF,TGTGCCAGCAGTGAAAGCCCATATAACTATGGCTACACCTTC
TRBD1,TRBV7-2,-,TRBJ1-1,CASSLARTDRGTEAFF,TGTGCCAGCAGCTTAGCCAGGACGGACAGGGGCACTGAAGCTTTCTTT
-,TRBV6-2/TRBV6-3,-,TRBJ1-2,CASSYSSRARYGYTF,TGTGCCAGCAGTTACTCCTCCAGGGCCCGCTATGGCTACACCTTC
-,TRBV7-8,-,TRBJ2-1,CASSLERIFYNEQFF,TGTGCCAGCAGCTTAGAGAGGATTTTCTACAATGAGCAGTTCTTC
-,TRBV19,once,TRBJ1-3,CASSIAKNTIYF,TGTGCCAGTAGTATTGCGAAAAACACCATATATTTT
-,TRBV18,-,TRBJ1-5,CASSSGATGQPQHF,TGTGCCAGCTCATCGGGGGCGACGGGTCAGCCCCAGCATTTT
TRBD1,TRBV24-1,once,TRBJ2-5,CATSDSKDRNGQQETQYF,TGTGCCACCAGTGATTCCAAGGACAGGAATGGACAACAAGAGACCCAGTACTTC
-,TRBV6-1,few,TRBJ2-7,CASSEAPDDAPSSYEQYF,TGTGCCAGCAGTGAAGCCCCGGACGACGCCCCGAGCTCCTACGAGCAGTACTTC
-,TRBV18,-,TRBJ1-1,CASSGTKATGTEAFF,TGTGCCAGCTCAGGGACGAAAGCCACGGGCACTGAAGCTTTCTTT
-,TRBV5-6,once,TRBJ1-1,CASSLYRQPNTEAFF,TGTGCCAGCAGCTTGTATAGGCAGCCGAACACTGAAGCTTTCTTT
-,TRBV28,-,TRBJ1-6,CASRGPNSPLHF,TGTGCCAGCAGGGGACCAAATTCACCCCTCCACTTT
-,TRBV6-5,-,TRBJ1-1,CASQTNTEAFF,TGTGCCAGCCAGACGAACACTGAAGCTTTCTTT